Given below is one TCR beta chain in context. Its binding antigen is unknown. Base qualities are missing; no much larger clone stands one base away. Thawed unstimulated PBMCs were stained for CD3, CD4 and CD8 and FACS-sorted into CD3+CD4+ and CD3+CD8+ populations. All 8 studied subjects were randomized to immunosuppression withdrawal. The Qiagen DNeasy Blood and Tissue Kit was used for genomic DNA isolation. The data derive from a study of T cell clones after liver transplantation (dated by TCRdb to the late 2010s). The study in broad terms: ITN030ST, the source of the samples, was a randomized trial that attempted immunosuppression withdrawal within 2 years of liver transplantation. Donor-reactive T cell clones were identified by TCRbeta sequencing following a pre-transplant mixed lymphocyte reaction and were subsequently tracked in post-transplant blood. Third party-reactive TCRbeta sequences from pre-transplant MLRs were also identified as an antigen-independent comparator for donor-reactive sequences. Three of the eight recipients were HCV-positive; the others were transplanted for non-autoimmune, non-viral indications. Until randomization at 12-24 months post-transplant, subjects were given standard immunosuppression, with no induction therapy. To count as tolerant, a recipient had to stay completely off immunosuppression for at least one year without liver enzymes climbing beyond twice the upper limit of normal. Blood samples were collected pre-transplant, pre-randomization before withdrawal, and post-randomization after either complete withdrawal or failed withdrawal. A cohort of 8 liver transplant recipients was studied, of whom 3 were classified as tolerant and 5 as non-tolerant. The paper's findings and limits, for the study overall: A greater decline was seen for donor-reactive sequences than for third party-reactive sequences, suggesting partial antigen-specific deletion unrelated to withdrawal success. Circulating donor-reactive CD4 TCRbeta sequences fell significantly post-transplant in most of the 8 subjects, irrespective of tolerance or HCV status. After accounting for repertoire turnover, donor-reactive detection was significantly reduced in 7 of 8 subjects for CD4 and 8 of 8 for CD8. Because no allograft tissue specimens were available, donor-reactive T cells may have migrated into the graft instead of being deleted. The conclusions were preliminary, being limited by small, heterogeneous patient numbers and by non-standardized post-transplant time points. Low numbers of available donor cells limited the measurable donor-reactive repertoire in two subjects.

Using immunoSEQ, frozen genomic DNA was subjected to high-throughput TCRbeta CDR3 sequencing, a process that included PCR amplification, mapping, bias correction and internal controls. For the original study's pipeline: Productive rearrangements were retained, and unique TCRbeta sequences were defined by the CDR3 nucleotide sequence together with the V and J gene. Donor-reactive sequences required at least 5-fold expansion in CFSE-low cells versus unstimulated pre-transplant cells and at least 0.01% frequency. To ensure at least 90% detection power, minimum frequency thresholds were set for each subject based on that subject's lowest-template unstimulated sample. Repertoire turnover was measured by Jensen-Shannon divergence between the top 1000 TCRbeta sequences post- and pre-transplant. Changes in detection of donor-reactive sequences were tested with two-sided Fisher's exact tests. In TCRdb, the immuneACCESS table is reduced to in-frame sequences with V and J assigned. These tables do not hold every clone; where another copy was compared, an unresolved V gene accounts for under half, and the others remain unexplained. V and J calls plus clone size are reproduced from that table; the DNA served to infer D and trimming. The sample contains around 100,000 clones, about 88% of them found a single time. Approximately 3% of the sample comes from the top ten.

CDR1 and CDR2, per the germline V gene (reference sequence), are MNHNY and SVGAGI. V lost 2 bases and J lost 1 base; the stretch between them is 8 bases long. Including the terminal cysteine and phenylalanine, the CDR3 comprises 14 residues. The kept DNA is CDR3 alone, 42 bases in frame from the first base. The rearranged chain carries TRBV6-6 and TRBJ1-2; a tentative D match to TRBD1 spans 6 bases. This clonotype was obtained from a human patient who received a liver transplant. Following transplantation, part of the T cell population may be supplied by the graft donor rather than the patient. Sequenced material: CD4+ T cells from blood, taken around 44 months after liver transplant. The CDR3 protein: CASSYRDNNYGYTF. The DNA reads TGTGCCAGCAGTTACCGGGACAATAACTATGGCTACACCTTC.